This entry features one T cell receptor beta chain sequence. No antigen is known for it. Nothing much larger sits one base from this clone, and base qualities are not available. The data belong to a study of T cell responses to AZD1222 COVID-19 vaccine (dated by TCRdb to about 2021). Context from the whole study: A total of just over 230 trial participants underwent TCR sequencing, of whom nearly 210 had received two doses of AZD1222 and some 26 had received two doses of the MenACWY control vaccine. Trial participants were enrolled by age into 18-55, 56-69 and 70-plus year subgroups, with 148, 28 and 57 TCR-sequenced participants respectively. Results the study describes overall, beyond this receptor: No day 14 peak-response samples were available, so repertoires were characterized only after the peak T cell response. Conclusions about previously exposed vaccinees are limited because only six or seven AZD1222 recipients were SARS-CoV-2 seropositive at baseline. Nearly half of unique spike-specific TCRs reportedly recognized epitopes outside regions mutated in the B.1.351 and B.1.1.7 variants. A significant rise in spike-specific TCR breadth and depth was observed after two AZD1222 doses relative to day 0 and relative to MenACWY recipients. Vaccine-associated CD4 TCRs spanned the whole spike protein, with dominant responses in regions 160-218 and 743-854. Participants were mostly white British and included more females than males, and it was suggested by the authors that clonal diversity may have been underestimated. In the small 56-69-year group, the increase in depth fell short of significance, most likely because of low power.

Relative to germline, V is 1 base shorter and J is 5 bases shorter, with 6 bases between their ends. Including the terminal cysteine and phenylalanine, the CDR3 comprises 13 residues. Only CDR3 DNA is held: 39 bases, read in frame from base 1. Per the publication, the time point label means: about 28 days (+/-7) after the second vaccine dose. Because spike-specific TCR depth and breadth did not differ between the two schedules, AZD1222 recipients who got a second dose at roughly 4 weeks were pooled with those who got a second dose at roughly 12 weeks. Vaccinee samples came from UK trials COV001 and COV002, including a single-blind randomized controlled phase 2/3 trial of AZD1222 (ChAdOx1 nCoV-19) in healthy adults. Trial participant PBMC samples were collected at day 0 and day 28 after the second dose for TCRbeta chain sequencing. The CDR3 regions of human TCRbeta chains were analyzed by immunosequencing. In the original analysis: TCRs in the repertoires were matched against a reference library of SARS-CoV-2-specific TCRs that had been generated with the MIRA antigen-specificity platform. Breadth was defined as the fraction of unique TCRs that were SARS-CoV-2-associated, and depth was defined as the fraction of total T cells that were SARS-CoV-2-associated. Using the MIRA data, every spike-specific TCR was mapped to the spike region that the TCR reacted to and assigned to either a CD4 or a CD8 class. Log10-transformed breadth and depth values were compared by one-way ANOVA with Sidak's multiple comparisons tests. What TCRdb holds here is the immuneACCESS table cut down to in-frame rearrangements. Part of the clones is not present; checked against another copy, under half of the missing clones reflect an unresolved V gene, and the others are unexplained. That table is the source of V, J and clone size, and D and trimming were worked out from the DNA. Within this sample are 75,000 to 100,000 clones, with about 90% of them counted one time only. Around 3.2% of the sample is taken by the ten largest.

The chain was built from TRBV12-3 or TRBV12-4 and TRBJ1-5; no D gene call is confident. The specimen was peripheral blood, collected 28 days after the second AZD1222 dose. The origin of this receptor is an adult who received the AZD1222 COVID-19 vaccine. The bases read TGTGCCAGCAGTTTAGAACTATATCAGCCCCAGCATTTT. This encodes CASSLELYQPQHF.